This T cell receptor (beta chain) appears in the sequencing data of a study of OX40 agonist ivuxolimab in advanced cancers. This clone appeared once. The CDR3 has 15 amino acids. V dropped 6 bases and J dropped 9; count of bases not matched to a gene: 6. The germline V gene encodes CDR1 MRHNA and CDR2 SNTAGT. The protocol was immunoSEQ multiplex PCR, while the TCRdb copy is restricted to in-frame clones and leaves out a portion. The sample holds about 25,000 clones, 80% to 90% seen once. The genes are TRBV6-4 and TRBJ2-1, with TRBD2 matching 15 bases. Material: CD4+ or CD8+ T cells sorted from blood, obtained in a trial of the OX40 agonist ivuxolimab. The TCR comes from an adult with an advanced solid tumor such as melanoma, head and neck, liver or kidney cancer. Here the CDR3 reads CASRGLAGGTGEQFF. The CDR3 coding sequence is TGTGCCAGCAGAGGACTAGCGGGGGGGACGGGTGAGCAGTTCTTC.